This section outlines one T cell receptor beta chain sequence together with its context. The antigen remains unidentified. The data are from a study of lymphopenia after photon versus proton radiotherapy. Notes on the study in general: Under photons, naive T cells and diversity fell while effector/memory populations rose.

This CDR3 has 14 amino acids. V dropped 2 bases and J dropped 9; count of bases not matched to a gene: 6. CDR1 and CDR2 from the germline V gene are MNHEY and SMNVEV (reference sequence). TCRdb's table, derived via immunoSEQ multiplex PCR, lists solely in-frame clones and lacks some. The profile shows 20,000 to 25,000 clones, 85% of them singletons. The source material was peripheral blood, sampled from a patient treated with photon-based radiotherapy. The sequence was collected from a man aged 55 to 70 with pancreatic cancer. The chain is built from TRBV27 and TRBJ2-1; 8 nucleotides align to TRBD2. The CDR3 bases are TGTGCCAGCAGTTTAGCGGGGGGCCTTGGTGAGCAGTTCTTC. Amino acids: CASSLAGGLGEQFF.